The next 25 T cell receptor beta chains were all read from a single sample in a study of T cell responses to AZD1222 COVID-19 vaccine. The repertoire was sequenced with immunoSEQ multiplex PCR; TCRdb's copy has only in-frame clones and lacks some. The table shows about 100,000 clones, with roughly 90% occurring only once. The sequencing here drew on peripheral blood, taken on day 0 of AZD1222 vaccination. These receptors originate from an adult in good health.

The V call is TRBV6-5, the J call TRBJ1-2, with a weak D call TRBD1 (5 bases). Trimming removed 0 bases from V and 4 bases from J, with 15 bases in between. The CDR3 sequence is 16 residues long. Looked up from germline, CDR1 is MNHEY and CDR2 is SVGAGI. CDR3 nucleotides: TGTGCCAGCAGTTACTCGAAGGGCAGGGTAGGCTATGGCTACACCTTC. This codes for CASSYSKGRVGYGYTF.

The J gene is TRBJ1-1, the V gene TRBV4-2, with TRBD1 matching over 7 bases. CDR1 is LGHNA, CDR2 YNFKEQ, per germline. The CDR3 is made up of 15 amino acids. The V gene end was trimmed by 0 bases and the J gene end by 7 bases; junction bases not matched to a gene: 8. As DNA, the CDR3 is TGTGCCAGCAGCCAAGATTCGGGGCAGGGGGGTGAAGCTTTCTTT. Amino acids: CASSQDSGQGGEAFF.

V usage is TRBV5-4 and J usage is TRBJ2-7; possibly TRBD2 for D (7 bases). The V end was cut by 0 bases, the J end by 6 bases, with 10 bases between. The CDR3 extends over 13 amino acids. Germline V gene data show CDR1 as SGHNT and CDR2 as YYREEE (reference sequence). Written as DNA, the CDR3 is TGTGCCAGCAGCTTGGGTGGGGGGGCCGAGCAGTACTTC. Residues: CASSLGGGAEQYF.

This chain connects TRBV5-1 to TRBJ2-3, with D perhaps matching TRBD1 (6 bases). Trimming left V 2 bases short and J 4 bases short, with 14 bases between. Germline V lookup: CDR1 SGHRS, CDR2 YFSETQ. This CDR3 has 15 residues. CDR3 nucleotide sequence: TGCGCCAGCAGCTTAGGACAGCGAGGGGCAGATACGCAGTATTTT. Amino acid sequence: CASSLGQRGADTQYF.

The V call is TRBV5-1, the J call TRBJ2-5, with a possible D match to TRBD1 (6 bases). Trimming took off 4 bases at V and 2 bases at J, with 15 bases between the two ends. This CDR3 has 15 amino acids. CDR1 and CDR2 (germline): SGHRS, YFSETQ. CDR3 bases: TGCGCCAGCAGCCCCAGGACAGTAGTTCAAGAGACCCAGTACTTC. It codes for CASSPRTVVQETQYF. Drawing the rest from reference TRBV5-1 and TRBJ2-5, the complete variable domain is KAGVTQTPRYLIKTRGQQVTLSCSPISGHRSVSWYQQTPGQGLQFLFEYFSETQRNKGNFPGRFSGRQFSNSRSEMNVSTLELGDSALYLCASSPRTVVQETQYFGPGTRLLVL.

The rearrangement uses TRBV19 and TRBJ2-3; unclear D gene. Trimming pared 5 bases from V and 3 bases from J, leaving 30 bases between. Germline V lookup: CDR1 LNHDA, CDR2 SQIVND (reference sequence). The CDR3 sequence is 20 residues long. The CDR3 reads CASSPPRLSSYNVETDTQYF. The CDR3 nucleotides read TGTGCCAGTAGTCCCCCTAGGCTTTCGTCCTATAATGTAGAGACAGATACGCAGTATTTT.

The chain combines TRBV12-5 with TRBJ2-7; D not certain. The ends were cut back, 3 bases at V and 7 bases at J, with 10 bases in the middle. Germline values: CDR1 LGHNT, CDR2 FRNRAP. The CDR3 length is 12 residues. The chain's CDR3 is CASGFLPYEQYF. In nucleotides, the CDR3 is TGTGCTAGTGGTTTCCTGCCTTATGAGCAGTACTTC.

The chain has TRBV4-1 and TRBJ1-1; D is possibly TRBD1 (5 bases). V lost 1 base and J 1 base, leaving 10 bases between the germline ends. The CDR3 covers 15 residues. From germline, CDR1 is MGHRA and CDR2 YSYEKL. The CDR3 bases are TGCGCCAGCAGCCAAGTGCCAGGGTGGAACACTGAAGCTTTCTTT. It specifies CASSQVPGWNTEAFF.

This clone appeared once. V and J are TRBV7-6 and TRBJ1-5, with D possibly being TRBD1 (6 bases). V lost 5 bases and J 1 base, leaving 12 bases between the germline ends. Germline V gene lookup returns CDR1 SGHVS and CDR2 FNYEAQ. The CDR3 totals 15 residues. Here the CDR3 reads CASSPMDRSNQPQHF. The CDR3, as DNA: TGTGCCAGCAGCCCTATGGACAGAAGCAATCAGCCCCAGCATTTT.

The chain joins TRBV6-5 to TRBJ1-1; unclear D gene. This CDR3 spans 16 amino acids. CDR1 and CDR2 from the germline V gene are MNHEY and SVGAGI. The V end was cut by 0 bases, the J end by 3 bases, with 14 bases between. The CDR3 DNA follows: TGTGCCAGCAGTTACTCCGTTAGGGCCGGGGACACTGAAGCTTTCTTT. Encoded protein: CASSYSVRAGDTEAFF.

The V gene is TRBV11-3, the J gene TRBJ2-3; D is ambiguous. Per the germline V gene, CDR1 is SGHNT and CDR2 is YENEEA. V lost 4 bases to trimming and J lost 6 bases, with 14 bases between them. This CDR3 is 14 amino acids long. The CDR3 nucleotides are TGTGCCAGCAGCTCTCGGGTCGTTCCGGATACGCAGTATTTT. Its protein is CASSSRVVPDTQYF.

This clone was seen once. The chain recombines TRBV6-1 with TRBJ2-5; maybe TRBD2 (6 bases). The CDR3 is made up of 17 amino acids. Deletions cut 0 bases from V and 4 bases from J, with 18 bases between. Looked up from germline, CDR1 is MNHNS and CDR2 is SASEGT. Here the CDR3 reads CASSEAKWGLGRETQYF. As DNA, the CDR3 is TGTGCCAGCAGTGAAGCAAAATGGGGACTGGGGCGAGAGACCCAGTACTTC.

This clone was found once. The chain employs TRBV3-1 (or the pseudogene TRBV3-2) and TRBJ1-2; a weak D match, TRBD1 (5 bases). Trimming cost V 2 bases and J 6 bases, with 19 bases left between them. The CDR3 has 16 residues. CDR1 is LGHDT and CDR2 is YNNKEL in the germline V gene (reference sequence). CDR3 sequence: CASSQSPGGVVHGYTF. CDR3 in DNA: TGTGCCAGCAGCCAATCCCCCGGAGGGGTGGTGCATGGCTACACCTTC.

This clone was detected only once. The V gene is TRBV5-5, the J gene TRBJ2-1; TRBD2 matches 9 bases. J lost 7 bases, V lost 2 bases, and 7 bases had no gene match. The CDR3 is made up of 15 amino acids. Germline V lookup: CDR1 SGHKS, CDR2 YYEKEE (reference sequence). CDR3 nucleotide sequence: TGTGCCAGCAGCTTTCGGGCTAGCGGGAATAATGAGCAGTTCTTC. Amino acids: CASSFRASGNNEQFF.

The rearrangement joins TRBV6-5 to TRBJ2-7, with D possibly being TRBD2 (6 bases). Germline V CDR1 and CDR2: MNHEY, SVGAGI. The CDR3 extends over 15 amino acids. The V and J ends lost 1 base and 2 bases respectively, with 12 bases between them. The CDR3 sequence: CASSYYGSLTYEQYF. Here the CDR3 DNA reads TGTGCCAGCAGTTACTACGGGAGCTTGACCTACGAGCAGTACTTC.

This chain joins TRBV5-1 and TRBJ1-4, with 7 bases fitting TRBD1. The CDR3 consists of 15 residues. Germline V gene sequence: CDR1 SGHRS, CDR2 YFSETQ. The junction had 5 bases not matched to a gene; V was cut back by 2 bases and J by 4 bases. The DNA for the CDR3 is TGCGCCAGCAGCTTCATGGGACAGAATAATGAAAAACTGTTTTTT. Translated, it gives CASSFMGQNNEKLFF.

The chain uses TRBV5-1 and TRBJ2-1; 12 nucleotides line up with TRBD2. The CDR3 length is 15 residues. The V segment lost 0 bases and the J segment 7 bases; nucleotides outside the gene matches: 2. Looked up from germline, CDR1 is SGHRS and CDR2 is YFSETQ. CDR3 residues: CASSLAGTSGNEQFF. The CDR3 region has the DNA TGCGCCAGCAGCTTGGCCGGGACTAGCGGGAATGAGCAGTTCTTC.

V gene TRBV10-3 combines with J gene TRBJ1-5; D possibly corresponds to TRBD1 (5 bases). Germline CDR1 reads ENHRY; CDR2 reads SYGVKD. The V and J ends lost 4 bases and 4 bases respectively, with 8 bases between them. The CDR3 runs to 13 residues. The CDR3 bases are TGTGCCATCAGTGGGGGGGTGAATCAGCCCCAGCATTTT. Its translation is CAISGGVNQPQHF.

The chain is built from TRBV19 and TRBJ1-1; D not resolved. V was cut by 7 bases and J by 1 base, with 10 bases left in between. Germline lookup yields CDR1 LNHDA and CDR2 SQIVND (reference sequence). The CDR3 is made up of 13 amino acids. The CDR3 DNA reads TGTGCCAGTACCGCTCAGCGGAACACTGAAGCTTTCTTT. Translating it yields CASTAQRNTEAFF.

This clone was detected only once. The CDR3 bases are TGTGGGATGCCGATCTCCTACGAGCAGTACTTC. Protein product: CGMPISYEQYF. The gene calls are TRBV25-1 and TRBJ2-7; D not certain. The CDR3 runs to 11 residues. Germline loops: CDR1 MGHDK, CDR2 SYGVNS.

This sequence joins TRBV24-1 and TRBJ1-2; D not resolved. Germline assignment: CDR1 KGHDR and CDR2 SFDVKD. V was cut by 9 bases and J by 1 base, with 11 bases left in between. This CDR3 has 13 amino acids. CDR3 sequence reads: CATGGGDNYGYTF. The CDR3 nucleotides read TGTGCCACCGGCGGCGGTGATAACTATGGCTACACCTTC.

The chain recombines TRBV27 with TRBJ1-1, with 8 bases fitting TRBD1. V was pared by 7 bases and J by 8 bases, with 9 bases of the junction left unmatched. CDR3 size: 13 residues. CDR1 and CDR2 from the germline V gene are MNHEY and SMNVEV (reference sequence). CDR3 coding DNA: TGTGCCAGCATGGTCAGGGGGCGGACGGAAGCTTTCTTT. Translated, it gives CASMVRGRTEAFF.

The chain couples TRBV5-5 to TRBJ2-2; D uncertain. Trimming took 0 bases from V and 2 from J, leaving 5 bases between them. Germline CDR1 reads SGHKS; CDR2 reads YYEKEE (reference sequence). The CDR3 loop spans 14 amino acids. The CDR3 sequence: CASSLDTNTGELFF. CDR3 DNA sequence: TGTGCCAGCAGCTTGGACACCAACACCGGGGAGCTGTTTTTT. Supplemented by reference TRBV5-5 and TRBJ2-2, the full variable domain reads DAGVTQSPTHLIKTRGQQVTLRCSPISGHKSVSWYQQVLGQGPQFIFQYYEKEERGRGNFPDRFSARQFPNYSSELNVNALLLGDSALYLCASSLDTNTGELFFGEGSRLTVL.

The chain recombines TRBV29-1 with TRBJ2-5, with a possible D match to TRBD1 (6 bases). Germline CDR1 SQVTM, CDR2 ANQGSEA. The germline V and J ends were trimmed by 7 bases and 2 bases, with 14 bases remaining between them. CDR3 length: 13 amino acids. CDR3 sequence: CSGWTAVQETQYF. In DNA, the CDR3 is TGCAGCGGATGGACAGCGGTGCAAGAGACCCAGTACTTC.

The chain is built from TRBV27 and TRBJ1-1, with a tentative D call TRBD1 (6 bases). From germline, CDR1 is MNHEY and CDR2 SMNVEV (reference sequence). Trimming stripped 0 bases from V and 1 base from J, with 9 bases between. The CDR3 sequence is 15 residues long. CDR3 amino acids: CASSLSRTENTEAFF. The CDR3 DNA sequence: TGTGCCAGCAGTTTATCCCGGACAGAGAACACTGAAGCTTTCTTT.